This T cell receptor beta chain was found in a study of human T cells and chemical hapten exposure. As for the study in general: Patch tests of 0.01% DPC on the upper back were read at 6 days. General study points: Expanded TCRs showed more large CDR3 clusters than pre-sensitization or healthy control sets. There was no change with DPC sensitization in TCRs above 1 in 1000 frequency.

This CDR3 spans 15 amino acids. The V gene end was trimmed by 0 bases and the J gene end by 4 bases; junction bases not matched to a gene: 6. Germline V CDR1 and CDR2: SGHAT, FQNNGV. The library gave individual cDNA molecules unique molecular identifiers. TCRdb re-called the RACE reads through MiXCR, storing one row per CDR3 protein. Seen here are around 33,000 distinct CDR3 sequences, 12% observed once, and the top ten hold roughly 1.9%. Time point in this sample: pre-sensitization, week 0. Treatment defined: therapeutic diphenylcyclopropenone sensitization with weekly scalp DPC. Unseparated into fractions, whole blood served as the source from which total RNA was extracted. The sample holds a few counts of this clonotype. Its specificity is unknown.

The sequence was collected from a woman between 35 and 50 years old with alopecia areata. Some clones in this sample may be carry-over from other donors' samples. J is TRBJ2-7 and V is TRBV11-2; 7 bases map to TRBD1. This sample comprised whole blood, obtained in connection with sensitization to the hapten diphenylcyclopropenone (DPC). CDR3 in DNA: TGTGCCAGCAGCTTAGAATACGGACAGGCATACGAGCAGTACTTC. Its protein product is CASSLEYGQAYEQYF.